The 24 T cell receptor beta chains in this list originate from one sample, sequenced in a study of blood T cell repertoires in COVID-19. TCRdb's copy holds only in-frame clones and misses some; the assay was immunoSEQ multiplex PCR. Among roughly 200,000 clones listed, around 82% were seen once. What was sequenced was PBMCs or T cells enriched from blood (not recorded which). The receptors here all came from a woman aged 45-65 years who had been exposed to COVID-19.

V gene TRBV19 combines with J gene TRBJ1-5, with D tentatively TRBD1 (5 bases). The CDR3 spans 12 residues. Per the germline V gene, CDR1 is LNHDA and CDR2 is SQIVND (reference sequence). V lost 8 bases to trimming and J lost 6 bases, with 11 bases between them. CDR3 bases: TGTGCCAGTCGAGCGGGGCGTCAGCCCCAGCATTTT. This codes for CASRAGRQPQHF.

The chain combines TRBV18 with TRBJ2-7; TRBD1 agrees at 7 bases. V gave up 2 bases and J gave up 3 bases; unmatched junction bases: 7. This CDR3 comprises 15 residues. Germline V lookup: CDR1 KGHSH, CDR2 LQKENI. CDR3 DNA sequence: TGTGCCAGCTCACCAGAGGGGACAGTCCTCTACGAGCAGTACTTC. Protein sequence: CASSPEGTVLYEQYF.

The chain links TRBV4-1 to TRBJ1-2, with D perhaps TRBD1 (6 bases). The CDR3 consists of 13 residues. Germline V gene lookup returns CDR1 MGHRA and CDR2 YSYEKL. With 4 bases removed from V and 8 bases from J, the gap between germline ends came to 14 bases. Here the CDR3 reads CASSLTGLNGYTF. Here the CDR3 DNA reads TGCGCCAGCAGCCTGACAGGTCTCAACGGCTACACCTTC.

This rearrangement joins TRBV30 to TRBJ1-1; D uncertain. Germline V lookup: CDR1 GTSNPN, CDR2 SVGIG (reference sequence). Trimming left V 0 bases short and J 6 bases short, with 8 bases between. This CDR3 has 12 residues. Written as DNA, the CDR3 is TGTGCCTGGAGTGTGGGGAGGTCTGAAGCTTTCTTT. Translating it yields CAWSVGRSEAFF.

The V call is TRBV7-6, the J call TRBJ2-7; TRBD1 is a possible D gene (5 bases). Germline CDR1 and CDR2: SGHVS and FNYEAQ. V lost 0 bases to trimming and J lost 3 bases, with 12 bases between them. This CDR3 contains 15 residues. In DNA form, the CDR3 reads TGTGCCAGCAGCTTAGCACCCAGGGCCGACTACGAGCAGTACTTC. It specifies CASSLAPRADYEQYF.

This clone appeared a few times. The CDR3 coding sequence is TGCAGCGTTGCTAGTCGTCGGGGGGCCGTTCAGCCCCAGCATTTT. As protein: CSVASRRGAVQPQHF. The rearrangement uses TRBV29-1 and TRBJ1-5; D might be TRBD1 (6 bases). Germline CDR1 reads SQVTM; CDR2 reads ANQGSEA. The CDR3 runs to 15 residues. V lost 4 bases, J lost 6 bases, and 19 bases lay in between.

This sequence joins TRBV6-5 and TRBJ2-7; D possibly corresponds to TRBD2 (6 bases). The V and J ends lost 9 bases and 8 bases respectively, with 20 bases between them. This CDR3 spans 13 amino acids. Germline-derived CDR1 and CDR2 are MNHEY and SVGAGI. The chain's CDR3 is CASGEVPLTKQYF. As DNA, the CDR3 is TGTGCCAGTGGGGAGGTGCCGCTTACGAAGCAGTACTTC.

CDR3 residues: CAVPYRAGGQYF. As DNA, the CDR3 is TGCGCCGTTCCATATAGAGCGGGGGGGCAGTATTTT. This chain links TRBV4-1 with TRBJ2-3, with TRBD2 matching 9 bases. Per the germline V gene, CDR1 is MGHRA and CDR2 is YSYEKL. The CDR3 is 12 amino acids. Trimming removed 11 bases from V and 11 bases from J; junction bases left unmatched: 11.

The chain joins TRBV5-5 to TRBJ1-3, with D possibly TRBD1 on 5 matching bases. The V gene's germline CDR1 is SGHKS and CDR2 YYEKEE (reference sequence). This CDR3 region has 14 residues. V was trimmed by 0 bases and J by 4 bases, leaving 8 bases between them. As DNA, the CDR3 is TGTGCCAGCAGCTTGGGGACAACCGGAAACACCATATATTTT. Translated, it gives CASSLGTTGNTIYF.

The CDR3 loop is CASSQGQGVRAFF. CDR3 sequence (DNA): TGTGCCAGCAGCCAGGGACAGGGGGTGAGGGCTTTCTTT. The gene calls are TRBV14 and TRBJ1-1; 11 bases are a match to TRBD1. The CDR3 consists of 13 residues. The germline gives CDR1 SGHDN, CDR2 FVKESK. J lost 11 bases, V lost 3 bases, and 5 bases had no gene match.

The rearrangement links TRBV7-7 to TRBJ1-4; D perhaps matches TRBD1 (6 bases). Germline V gives CDR1 SSHAT, CDR2 FNYEAQ (reference sequence). CDR3 length: 13 amino acids. The V end was cut by 0 bases, the J end by 8 bases, with 7 bases between. The CDR3 loop reads CASSLAQGEKLFF. The CDR3 bases are TGTGCCAGCAGCTTAGCGCAGGGGGAAAAACTGTTTTTT.

This clone has a handful of counts. The chain has TRBV4-3 and TRBJ2-1; maybe TRBD1 (6 bases). Germline V gives CDR1 LGHNA, CDR2 YSLEER. There are 14 residues in the CDR3. The V end was cut by 4 bases, the J end by 9 bases, with 16 bases between. The CDR3 loop is CASSLAHTGSEQFF. DNA for the CDR3: TGCGCCAGCAGCCTGGCCCATACAGGGTCTGAGCAGTTCTTC.

The genes are TRBV19 and TRBJ2-5; TRBD1 is a possible D gene (6 bases). The V gene lost 4 bases and the J gene lost 3 bases, with 9 bases spanning the gap. CDR3 length: 13 amino acids. The V gene's germline CDR1 is LNHDA and CDR2 SQIVND (reference sequence). The CDR3, as DNA: TGTGCCAGTAGTAGGGGGACAAAAGAGACCCAGTACTTC. Residues: CASSRGTKETQYF.

The count of this clone is one. V is TRBV19 and J is TRBJ2-3; TRBD2 matches at 11 bases. CDR3 length: 16 amino acids. The germline V gene encodes CDR1 LNHDA and CDR2 SQIVND (reference sequence). J gave up 1 base and V 7 bases, and 7 bases lay outside the gene matches. CDR3 in amino acids: CASKVLAGGGTDTQYF. The CDR3 region has the DNA TGTGCCAGTAAGGTCCTAGCGGGGGGTGGCACAGATACGCAGTATTTT.

This clone was recorded a few times. V usage is TRBV6-2 or TRBV6-3 and J usage is TRBJ2-1; weak D call: TRBD2 (6 bases). The V gene lost 2 bases and the J gene lost 8 bases, with 19 bases spanning the gap. The CDR3 spans 16 residues. From germline, CDR1 is MNHEY and CDR2 SVGEGT. The CDR3 is CASSYSRNPAGDEQFF. Written as DNA, the CDR3 is TGTGCCAGCAGTTACAGCCGAAACCCAGCGGGCGATGAGCAGTTCTTC.

In the case of this clone: One end of the junction varies from germline; a read error may be responsible. The V gene is TRBV29-1, the J gene TRBJ1-2, with D hard to call. CDR1 is SQVTM, CDR2 ANQGSEA, per germline. This CDR3 contains 12 residues. In DNA, the CDR3 is TGCAGCGTTCAAGAACTGATCTATGGCTACACCTTC. Translated, it gives CSVQELIYGYTF.

The CDR3 reads CATRRTGSYEQYF. The CDR3 nucleotides are TGTGCCACCCGACGGACAGGTAGCTACGAGCAGTACTTC. This chain links TRBV28 with TRBJ2-7; 7 bases line up with TRBD1. Germline V gene data show CDR1 as MDHEN and CDR2 as SYDVKM. The CDR3 totals 13 residues. The junction had 9 bases not matched to a gene; V was cut back by 10 bases and J by 3 bases.

The V and J genes are TRBV10-3 and TRBJ2-7; D gene uncertain. V was clipped by 0 bases and J by 5 bases, with 5 bases between them. The CDR3 contains 12 residues. Per the germline V gene, CDR1 is ENHRY and CDR2 is SYGVKD. CDR3 residues: CAISESTNEQYF. The DNA for the CDR3 is TGTGCCATCAGTGAGTCAACAAACGAGCAGTACTTC.

V and J are TRBV6-2 or TRBV6-3 and TRBJ2-3, with a possible D match to TRBD2 (5 bases). The CDR3 runs 12 residues. From germline, CDR1 is MNHEY and CDR2 SVGEGT. Trimming took 6 bases from V and 6 from J, leaving 10 bases between them. The CDR3 region has the DNA TGTGCCAGCAGCAATCCGGGGGATACGCAGTATTTT. Encoded protein: CASSNPGDTQYF.

The chain combines TRBV5-6 with TRBJ2-7; 8 bases match TRBD2. Germline V gives CDR1 SGHDT, CDR2 YYEEEE. Trimming cost V 1 base and J 6 bases; bases outside gene matches: 12. This CDR3 has 16 amino acids. The CDR3 DNA follows: TGTGCCAGCAGCTTGATGATTAGAGGACTAGCTGGCGAGCAGTACTTC. This translates into CASSLMIRGLAGEQYF. Combining the CDR3 with reference TRBV5-6 and TRBJ2-7 gives the whole variable domain DAGVTQSPTHLIKTRGQQVTLRCSPKSGHDTVSWYQQALGQGPQFIFQYYEEEERQRGNFPDRFSGHQFPNYSSELNVNALLLGDSALYLCASSLMIRGLAGEQYFGPGTRLTVT.

CDR3 amino acids: CATSRESSNYGYTF. Written as DNA, the CDR3 is TGTGCCACCAGCAGAGAGAGCTCTAACTATGGCTACACCTTC. This sequence joins TRBV15 and TRBJ1-2; D is uncertain. Germline loops: CDR1 LNHNV, CDR2 YYDKDF (reference sequence). V was trimmed by 0 bases and J by 0 bases, leaving 5 bases between them. The CDR3 spans 14 residues.

This clone occurred once. The chain has TRBV4-1 and TRBJ1-3; D is possibly TRBD1 (6 bases). The CDR3 is 17 amino acids. The germline CDR1 and CDR2 sequences are MGHRA and YSYEKL. V lost 0 bases to trimming and J lost 2 bases, with 14 bases between them. CDR3 bases: TGCGCCAGCAGCCAAGAACAGGGTTACAGGGCTGGAAACACCATATATTTT. Amino acids: CASSQEQGYRAGNTIYF.

The V gene is TRBV19, the J gene TRBJ1-3; D perhaps matches TRBD1 (5 bases). CDR3 length: 14 residues. V lost 6 bases and J lost 0, with 9 bases in between. CDR1 and CDR2 from the germline V gene are LNHDA and SQIVND (reference sequence). The CDR3 coding sequence is TGTGCCAGTAGATCGACAGACTCTGGAAACACCATATATTTT. As protein: CASRSTDSGNTIYF.

The chain joins TRBV2 to TRBJ1-2, with TRBD1 as a possible D gene (6 bases). The length of the CDR3 is 12 residues. With 7 bases removed from V and 4 bases from J, the gap between germline ends came to 10 bases. Germline lookup yields CDR1 SNHLY and CDR2 FYNNEI. The chain's CDR3 is CASKQGPYGYTF. CDR3 nucleotides: TGTGCCAGCAAACAGGGCCCCTATGGCTACACCTTC.